This T cell receptor (beta chain) was captured by sequencing in a study of blood T cell repertoires in COVID-19. How the authors handled the data: Estimates of nucleated cell counts were drawn from the amplification of reference gene primers. The data were produced by immunoSEQ multiplex PCR, yet TCRdb's version contains in-frame clones alone and is incomplete. That table supplies the V and J calls and clone size; D and trimming were determined from the DNA. The repertoire has 90,000 to 120,000 clones, roughly nine tenths of them found once; the top ten carry roughly 0.99%. Per germline, CDR1 SNHLY and CDR2 FYNNEI. V lost 3 bases, J lost 4 bases, and 18 bases lay in between. The length of the CDR3 is 16 residues.

Sequencing was performed on peripheral blood. This rearrangement joins TRBV2 to TRBJ1-1; a weak D match, TRBD1 (6 bases). The clonotype was recovered from a man between 60 and 75 years old with acute or convalescent COVID-19. CDR3 loop: CASSEAGAPLGTEAFF. Here the CDR3 DNA reads TGTGCCAGCAGTGAGGCGGGGGCGCCCCTAGGCACTGAAGCTTTCTTT.